Presented here are 30 T cell receptor beta chains from one specimen sequenced in a study of T cell responses to AZD1222 COVID-19 vaccine. Clones were sequenced by immunoSEQ multiplex PCR, and TCRdb holds only the in-frame ones, with some missing. This table holds 100,000 to 150,000 clones, roughly 88% found once. The material was peripheral blood, obtained 28 days after the second AZD1222 dose. These receptors all stem from an adult who received the AZD1222 COVID-19 vaccine.

A single count supports this clone. The rearrangement links TRBV30 to TRBJ1-5; D not certain. This CDR3 comprises 14 residues. Germline loops: CDR1 GTSNPN, CDR2 SVGIG (reference sequence). Trimming took 4 bases from V and 1 from J, leaving 11 bases between them. The CDR3 region has the DNA TGTGCCTGGACCCCCGGGTTCAGCAATCAGCCCCAGCATTTT. Translation: CAWTPGFSNQPQHF.

The V gene is TRBV9, the J gene TRBJ2-1, with 8 bases fitting TRBD2. This CDR3 spans 13 amino acids. V lost 5 bases and J lost 5; bases outside the gene matches: 3. The germline V gene encodes CDR1 SGDLS and CDR2 YYNGEE. CDR3 nucleotides: TGTGCCAGCAGTAGCGGGGTAGACAATGAGCAGTTCTTC. Amino acids: CASSSGVDNEQFF. Filled out from reference TRBV9 and TRBJ2-1, the complete variable domain reads DSGVTQTPKHLITATGQRVTLRCSPRSGDLSVYWYQQSLDQGLQFLIQYYNGEERAKGNILERFSAQQFPDLHSELNLSSLELGDSALYFCASSSGVDNEQFFGPGTRLTVL.

This chain uses TRBV6-6 with TRBJ1-5; 8 bases map to TRBD1. Trimming at V came to 9 bases and at J to 7 bases, leaving 11 bases not matched to a gene. Looked up from germline, CDR1 is MNHNY and CDR2 is SVGAGI (reference sequence). The CDR3 is 14 residues long. The CDR3 here is CASRGQGVWQPQHF. The CDR3 region has the DNA TGTGCCAGTCGTGGACAGGGAGTTTGGCAGCCCCAGCATTTT.

The genes are TRBV27 and TRBJ2-7, with 8 bases identical to TRBD1. CDR3 length: 16 residues. CDR1 and CDR2 (germline): MNHEY, SMNVEV (reference sequence). V shed 5 bases and J 5 bases; nucleotides not matched to a gene: 14. CDR3: CASSPSRHRGFNEQYF. The CDR3 DNA reads as TGTGCCAGCAGTCCTTCCAGGCACAGGGGGTTCAACGAGCAGTACTTC.

V is TRBV5-4 and J is TRBJ1-1, with a weak D call TRBD1 (6 bases). The CDR3 has 14 residues. Germline loops: CDR1 SGHNT, CDR2 YYREEE (reference sequence). The V gene lost 4 bases and the J gene lost 1 base, with 11 bases spanning the gap. The CDR3 DNA reads TGTGCCAGCAGCCAGGGCAGGGGGAACACTGAAGCTTTCTTT. Its translation: CASSQGRGNTEAFF.

V usage is TRBV23-1 and J usage is TRBJ2-7, with D unresolved. TRBV23-1 is an ORF, with its function uncertain. The CDR3 loop spans 12 amino acids. The V end lost 3 bases, the J end lost 3 bases, and 6 bases lay between the germline ends. The CDR3 nucleotides read TGCGCCAGCAGTCAGGACGGCTACGAGCAGTACTTC. It specifies CASSQDGYEQYF.

V usage is TRBV10-2 and J usage is TRBJ2-3, with 7 bases that match TRBD1. V was clipped by 8 bases and J by 1 base; unmatched bases: 6. CDR1 and CDR2 (germline): WSHSY, SAAADI. The CDR3 has 14 amino acids. CDR3 in DNA: TGCGCCAGCTCCGAGACAGGGCGCACAGATACGCAGTATTTT. Translating gives CASSETGRTDTQYF.

As concerns this clone: Sequence at one end of the junction differs from germline and may be a read error. The V call is TRBV5-1, the J call TRBJ2-1; either TRBD1 or TRBD2 may supply D (5 bases each). The CDR3 covers 13 residues. Germline V gene sequence: CDR1 SGHRS, CDR2 YFSETQ. DNA of the CDR3: TGCGCCAGCAGGTTGGGGGATAACAATGAGCAGTTCTTC. Amino acids: CASRLGDNNEQFF.

V usage is TRBV19 and J usage is TRBJ1-6; D unresolved. Between the trimmed V and J ends, which lost 7 bases and 11 bases, there was a span of 21 bases. Germline values: CDR1 LNHDA, CDR2 SQIVND (reference sequence). The CDR3 is made up of 15 amino acids. The CDR3 sequence: CASTAGPRFGTPLHF. Written as DNA, the CDR3 is TGTGCCAGTACAGCCGGGCCCCGCTTTGGAACACCCCTCCACTTT.

The chain employs TRBV6-5 and TRBJ2-1, with 13 bases matching TRBD2. This CDR3 contains 14 residues. After removal of 6 bases from V and 11 bases from J, the junction contained 7 bases not matched to a gene. CDR1 is MNHEY, CDR2 SVGAGI, per germline. For the CDR3, the DNA is TGTGCCAGCAGCCCAGGGACTAGCGGGGCTAAGCAGTTCTTC. This sequence encodes CASSPGTSGAKQFF.

This chain joins TRBV5-1 and TRBJ2-5; D remains unclear. CDR3 length: 12 residues. V was trimmed by 5 bases and J by 5 bases, leaving 10 bases between them. Germline V gives CDR1 SGHRS, CDR2 YFSETQ. The CDR3 region is CASRDPTETQYF. Written as DNA, the CDR3 is TGCGCCAGCAGAGACCCGACGGAGACCCAGTACTTC.

The V and J genes are TRBV4-1 and TRBJ1-2, with D unclear. V lost 3 bases and J lost 4, with 12 bases in between. The CDR3 is 14 amino acids. Germline values: CDR1 MGHRA, CDR2 YSYEKL. CDR3 protein: CASSHPRAPYGYTF. As DNA, the CDR3 is TGCGCCAGCAGCCACCCGAGGGCACCCTATGGCTACACCTTC.

The V and J genes are TRBV11-1 and TRBJ2-7; no reliable D call. Trimming took off 1 base at V and 3 bases at J, with 10 bases between the two ends. This CDR3 comprises 14 residues. The germline gives CDR1 SGHAT, CDR2 FQDESV (reference sequence). The CDR3 sequence: CASSLDISFYEQYF. For the CDR3, the DNA is TGTGCCAGCAGCTTAGATATCAGCTTCTACGAGCAGTACTTC.

The gene calls are TRBV28 and TRBJ2-3; D is ambiguous. The CDR3 covers 12 residues. V was cut by 6 bases and J by 2 bases, with 6 bases left in between. The V gene's germline CDR1 is MDHEN and CDR2 SYDVKM. The CDR3 protein is CASSLNTDTQYF. The CDR3 DNA sequence: TGTGCCAGCAGCCTTAACACAGATACGCAGTATTTT.

The chain links TRBV28 to TRBJ1-2, with 8 bases lining up with TRBD1. The CDR3 totals 15 residues. Losses at the gene ends were 3 bases for V and 7 bases for J; bases not matched to a gene: 10. CDR1 is MDHEN, CDR2 SYDVKM, per germline. Here the CDR3 reads CASSFRTGLRGGYTF. The CDR3 nucleotides read TGTGCCAGCAGTTTTCGGACAGGGCTGAGGGGTGGCTACACCTTC.

The chain uses TRBV5-1 and TRBJ1-2; D is uncertain. This CDR3 is built from 12 residues. Per germline, CDR1 SGHRS and CDR2 YFSETQ. Trimming cost V 0 bases and J 14 bases, with 14 bases left between them. CDR3 in DNA: TGCGCCAGCAGCTTGGCCGGACCACCCGGGACCTTC. Its translation: CASSLAGPPGTF. The full variable domain, rest sourced from reference TRBV5-1 and TRBJ1-2, is KAGVTQTPRYLIKTRGQQVTLSCSPISGHRSVSWYQQTPGQGLQFLFEYFSETQRNKGNFPGRFSGRQFSNSRSEMNVSTLELGDSALYLCASSLAGPPGTFGSGTRLTVV.

The rearrangement joins TRBV12-5 to TRBJ2-7; possible D gene TRBD2, 7 bases. This CDR3 has 16 amino acids. V dropped 6 bases and J dropped 3 bases, with 21 bases sitting between them. CDR1 and CDR2 from the germline V gene are LGHNT and FRNRAP. The CDR3 sequence: CASGTMGGLFVYEQYF. CDR3 nucleotide sequence: TGTGCTAGTGGCACGATGGGGGGGCTATTCGTCTACGAGCAGTACTTC.

V is TRBV7-9 and J is TRBJ1-6; D is possibly TRBD1 (5 bases). The CDR3 has 17 amino acids. Per the germline V gene, CDR1 is SEHNR and CDR2 is FQNEAQ (reference sequence). V was clipped by 0 bases and J by 0 bases, with 9 bases between them. The CDR3 protein is CASSLAWGDSYNSPLHF. The DNA for the CDR3 is TGTGCCAGCAGCTTAGCTTGGGGCGACTCCTATAATTCACCCCTCCACTTT.

V and J are TRBV10-3 and TRBJ2-5; D gene unclear. Germline CDR1 and CDR2: ENHRY and SYGVKD. Trimming left V 0 bases short and J 7 bases short, with 6 bases between. This CDR3 contains 12 residues. CDR3 coding DNA: TGTGCCATCAGTGAGTCGACGGCGACCCAGTACTTC. This encodes CAISESTATQYF.

For the CDR3, the DNA is TGTGCCAGCAGTTTATCTACGGGAGGGACCTACAATGAGCAGTTCTTC. This sequence encodes CASSLSTGGTYNEQFF. The chain recombines TRBV27 with TRBJ2-1; the match to TRBD2 covers 8 bases. J lost 2 bases, V lost 0 bases, and 3 bases had no gene match. Germline V lookup: CDR1 MNHEY, CDR2 SMNVEV (reference sequence). CDR3 size: 16 residues.

The rearrangement joins TRBV25-1 to TRBJ1-2; 8 nucleotides align to TRBD1. The germline gives CDR1 MGHDK, CDR2 SYGVNS. CDR3 length: 14 residues. The ends lost 4 bases at V and 6 bases at J; junction bases unmatched: 7. The CDR3, as DNA: TGTGCCAGCAGTGCGTACAGGGGGAGGGATGGCTACACCTTC. It is translated as CASSAYRGRDGYTF.

CDR3 bases: TGTGCCAGCAGCTCGAGTCCGGGACTAGCGGAATATCAGGGAACCGGGGAGCTGTTTTTT. Translation: CASSSSPGLAEYQGTGELFF. The chain joins TRBV13 to TRBJ2-2; 11 bases map to TRBD2. The CDR3 loop spans 20 amino acids. Germline values: CDR1 PRHDT, CDR2 FYEKMQ (reference sequence). J lost 5 bases, V lost 4 bases, and 18 bases had no gene match.

V gene TRBV9 combines with J gene TRBJ2-7, with TRBD2 as a possible D gene (6 bases). From germline, CDR1 is SGDLS and CDR2 YYNGEE. V dropped 4 bases and J dropped 0 bases, with 14 bases sitting between them. The CDR3 has 15 residues. The CDR3 here is CASSPGSKLSYEQYF. The CDR3 region has the DNA TGTGCCAGCAGCCCCGGGAGTAAACTCTCCTACGAGCAGTACTTC.

V and J are TRBV21-1 and TRBJ2-7; TRBD1 is the table's D call, not checked against the DNA. TRBV21-1 constitutes a pseudogene. This CDR3 is 16 amino acids long. The CDR3: CASSRYEQGASYEQYF. For the CDR3, the DNA is TGTGCCAGCAGCAGGTACGAACAGGGGGCGTCCTACGAGCAGTACTTC.

The chain's CDR3 is CASSLLWAQQYF. The CDR3 DNA follows: TGTGCCAGCAGCCTTCTGTGGGCCCAGCAGTACTTC. The chain is built from TRBV28 and TRBJ2-7; no reliable D call. This CDR3 region has 12 residues. The V gene lost 6 bases and the J gene lost 8 bases, with 14 bases spanning the gap. In germline, CDR1 is MDHEN, CDR2 SYDVKM.

This chain uses TRBV7-9 with TRBJ1-1; D not resolved. Trimming took 0 bases from V and 0 from J, leaving 8 bases between them. Germline CDR1 SEHNR, CDR2 FQNEAQ (reference sequence). The CDR3 is 15 residues long. CDR3 in amino acids: CASSLAFSVNTEAFF. The CDR3 DNA reads TGTGCCAGCAGCTTAGCGTTTAGCGTGAACACTGAAGCTTTCTTT.

The rearrangement joins TRBV6-5 to TRBJ1-2; perhaps TRBD1 as D (5 bases). The CDR3 totals 12 residues. CDR1 is MNHEY, CDR2 SVGAGI, per germline. Deletions cut 6 bases from V and 7 bases from J, with 12 bases between. CDR3 in DNA: TGTGCCAGCAGCCTTAGAGGGGTTGGCTACACCTTC. This translates into CASSLRGVGYTF.

This clone was picked up one time. J is TRBJ2-1 and V is TRBV28; 8 bases line up with TRBD2. Trimming removed 5 bases from V and 7 bases from J; junction bases left unmatched: 10. The CDR3 is 15 amino acids. Germline CDR1 and CDR2: MDHEN and SYDVKM. CDR3 sequence (DNA): TGTGCCAGCAGTCCCGGAGCGGGAGACGCGAATGAGCAGTTCTTC. Protein sequence: CASSPGAGDANEQFF.

This sequence joins TRBV7-8 and TRBJ2-3; D might be TRBD1 (5 bases). This CDR3 region has 13 residues. With 5 bases removed from V and 2 bases from J, the gap between germline ends came to 8 bases. Germline CDR1 and CDR2: SGHVS and FQNEAQ. CDR3 nucleotide sequence: TGTGCCAGCAGCACAGGTTTCACAGATACGCAGTATTTT. This gives the protein CASSTGFTDTQYF. Based on the CDR3 plus reference TRBV7-8 and TRBJ2-3, the full variable domain is GAGVSQSPRYKVAKRGQDVALRCDPISGHVSLFWYQQALGQGPEFLTYFQNEAQLDKSGLPSDRFFAERPEGSVSTLKIQRTQQEDSAVYLCASSTGFTDTQYFGPGTRLTVL.

The rearrangement links TRBV4-1 to TRBJ1-5; unclear D gene. The CDR3 extends over 14 amino acids. Germline CDR1 MGHRA, CDR2 YSYEKL. Trimming removed 0 bases from V and 4 bases from J, with 7 bases in between. CDR3 protein: CASSQDRLNQPQHF. The CDR3 DNA is TGCGCCAGCAGCCAAGACAGGTTGAATCAGCCCCAGCATTTT.